These T cell receptor beta chains were read from a single sample in a study of radiation and T cells in renal cell carcinoma. Here immunoSEQ multiplex PCR was the method, and the copy in TCRdb shows in-frame clones only, minus some. The data contain more than 20,000 clones, approximately 81% of them singletons. The input for sequencing was blood, taken from a patient whose treatment included radiotherapy and nephrectomy. Source of these receptors: a man aged 55 to 69 with renal cell carcinoma. Each CDR3 is given with its conserved first and last residue. D genes are given only for firm matches.

V: TRBV2; J: TRBJ2-3; D: .; CDR3: CASSDLGTQYF
V: TRBV7-2; J: TRBJ2-2; D: TRBD2; CDR3: CASTSGSGRSGELFF
V: TRBV19; J: TRBJ2-3; D: TRBD2; CDR3: CASRLTSGRSDTQYF
V: TRBV19; J: TRBJ2-7; D: .; CDR3: CASSIRSGGSGTYEQYF
V: TRBV6-6; J: TRBJ1-4; D: .; CDR3: CASSWTPGEGEKLFF
V: TRBV11-2; J: TRBJ2-2; D: .; CDR3: CASSLVLGINTGELFF
V: TRBV5-1; J: TRBJ2-1; D: TRBD2; CDR3: CASSPSGNSIDYNEQFF
V: TRBV7-9; J: TRBJ1-5; D: .; CDR3: CASSLGGGQGQPQHF
V: TRBV18; J: TRBJ2-2; D: .; CDR3: CASSPLQLRRNTGELFF
V: TRBV4-2; J: TRBJ2-2; D: .; CDR3: CASSQDPFGGGLSGELFF
V: TRBV2; J: TRBJ2-6; D: .; CDR3: CASRRGSSGANVLTF
V: TRBV27; J: TRBJ1-2; D: TRBD1; CDR3: CASSPPDRIPYGYTF
V: TRBV6-1; J: TRBJ1-1; D: TRBD1; CDR3: CASKDRMNTEAFF
V: TRBV5-1; J: TRBJ1-2; D: .; CDR3: CASSGATGYGYTF
V: TRBV27; J: TRBJ2-7; D: .; CDR3: CASSLTPPRGQSHYEQYF
V: TRBV5-4; J: TRBJ1-1; D: .; CDR3: CASSWGPGKQYAEAFF
V: TRBV9; J: TRBJ2-7; D: TRBD2; CDR3: CASSVGGTSGVEQYF
V: TRBV18; J: TRBJ2-7; D: .; CDR3: CASSPRRDGGEQYF
V: TRBV28; J: TRBJ2-7; D: TRBD2; CDR3: CASSRTSGTTEQYF
V: TRBV5-1; J: TRBJ1-2; D: TRBD1; CDR3: CASSLRSLGTGAPGYTF
V: TRBV7-2; J: TRBJ2-1; D: TRBD2; CDR3: CASSLLSSGPSSYNEQFF
V: TRBV20-1; J: TRBJ2-1; D: .; CDR3: CSAREYNEQFF
V: TRBV27; J: TRBJ1-1; D: .; CDR3: CASRDLGAGMRNTEAFF
V: TRBV2; J: TRBJ2-1; D: TRBD1; CDR3: CASSTGDNEQFF
V: TRBV27; J: TRBJ2-7; D: TRBD1; CDR3: CASRRDRGYEQYF
V: TRBV5-1; J: TRBJ2-7; D: TRBD1; CDR3: CASSSGTDVYKEQYF
V: TRBV7-4; J: TRBJ2-7; D: .; CDR3: CASSLGVYEQYF
V: TRBV12-5; J: TRBJ2-7; D: .; CDR3: CASGLGRGEQYF
V: TRBV29-1; J: TRBJ1-6; D: .; CDR3: CSVGDYFDSPLHF
V: TRBV5-4; J: TRBJ2-1; D: .; CDR3: CASSFTEYNEQFF
V: TRBV6-5; J: TRBJ2-7; D: .; CDR3: CASSSNRDGSYEQYF
V: TRBV7-2; J: TRBJ2-7; D: TRBD2; CDR3: CASNLAGVGEQYF
V: TRBV4-1; J: TRBJ2-7; D: TRBD2; CDR3: CASSPRLAETYEQYF
V: TRBV7-9; J: TRBJ1-4; D: .; CDR3: CASSPWDDSDEKLFF
V: TRBV5-4; J: TRBJ1-2; D: .; CDR3: CASSQDSYGYTF
V: TRBV2; J: TRBJ1-5; D: TRBD1; CDR3: CASSAGQLGNQPQHF
V: TRBV11-3; J: TRBJ2-7; D: TRBD1; CDR3: CASSLERGREQYF
V: TRBV27; J: TRBJ1-2; D: TRBD1; CDR3: CASSSTGEVYYGYTF
V: TRBV6-5; J: TRBJ2-7; D: TRBD2; CDR3: CASSYSRGGRGYEQYF
V: TRBV7-9; J: TRBJ1-2; D: TRBD1; CDR3: CASSQTTGTGGYTF
V: TRBV7-2; J: TRBJ2-1; D: TRBD2; CDR3: CASSLGVAGVYEQFF
V: TRBV7-2; J: TRBJ2-1; D: .; CDR3: CASSLTGQTDGWNEQFF
V: TRBV30; J: TRBJ2-7; D: TRBD1; CDR3: CAWSTERVQGAREQYF
V: TRBV5-6; J: TRBJ1-2; D: TRBD1; CDR3: CASSVWDRDGYTF
V: TRBV6-4; J: TRBJ2-4; D: TRBD1; CDR3: CASSRTGGEDIQYF
V: TRBV6-5; J: TRBJ2-1; D: TRBD2; CDR3: CASKREPSYNEQFF
V: TRBV30; J: .; D: TRBD1; CDR3: CAWSRTGPSEQYF
V: TRBV6-1; J: TRBJ1-2; D: .; CDR3: CASSPGPRRGYTF
V: TRBV7-6; J: TRBJ2-7; D: .; CDR3: CASSLGGAAASYEQYF
V: TRBV6-6; J: TRBJ1-1; D: .; CDR3: CASRGSGPRIAEAFF
V: TRBV29-1; J: TRBJ2-1; D: .; CDR3: CSVWAKLGEQFF
V: TRBV30; J: TRBJ2-5; D: TRBD2; CDR3: CAWSGGRGETQYF
V: TRBV6-6; J: TRBJ1-1; D: .; CDR3: CASSYLGVADTEAFF
V: TRBV5-1; J: TRBJ2-2; D: TRBD1; CDR3: CASSLQGGNTGELFF